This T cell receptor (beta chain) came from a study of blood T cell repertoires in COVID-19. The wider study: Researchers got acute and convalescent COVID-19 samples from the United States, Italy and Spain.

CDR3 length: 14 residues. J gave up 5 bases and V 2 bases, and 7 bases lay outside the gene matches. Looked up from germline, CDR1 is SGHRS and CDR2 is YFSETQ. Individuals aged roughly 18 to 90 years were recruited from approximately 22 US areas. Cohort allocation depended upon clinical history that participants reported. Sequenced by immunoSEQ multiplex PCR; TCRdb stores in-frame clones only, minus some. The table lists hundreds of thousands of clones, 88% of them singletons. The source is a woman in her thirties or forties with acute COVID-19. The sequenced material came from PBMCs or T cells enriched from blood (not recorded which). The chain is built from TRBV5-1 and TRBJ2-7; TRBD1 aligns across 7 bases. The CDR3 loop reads CASSFGQEYDEQYF. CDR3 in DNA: TGCGCCAGCAGCTTTGGACAGGAATACGACGAGCAGTACTTC.